This T cell receptor beta chain was recovered during a study of OX40 agonist ivuxolimab in advanced cancers. At the level of the study: Patients received ivuxolimab, an agonistic anti-OX40 (CD134) antibody. Ivuxolimab was delivered to patients intravenously every 2 weeks at doses spanning 0.01 to 10 mg/kg. Partial responses were seen in three patients, one with hepatocellular carcinoma and two with cutaneous melanoma.

Produced via immunoSEQ multiplex PCR; TCRdb's table is partial and in-frame only. The sample yields tens of thousands of clones, about nine tenths seen once. Trimming stripped 7 bases from V and 1 base from J, with 11 bases between. Germline values: CDR1 LGHNT, CDR2 FRNRAP. There are 14 residues in the CDR3. Note on this clone: Its antigen is still unknown.

Study-level findings and limits: Relative to CD4+ cells, CD8+ T cells on average had more expanded clones.

The receptor's source is an adult with an advanced solid tumor such as melanoma, head and neck, liver or kidney cancer. The source material was CD4+ or CD8+ T cells sorted from blood, sampled in a trial of the OX40 agonist ivuxolimab. V is TRBV12-5 and J is TRBJ1-5, with a tentative D call TRBD1 (6 bases). CDR3 DNA: TGTGCTAGTGTCCTCGGACAGAGCAATCAGCCCCAGCATTTT. It translates to CASVLGQSNQPQHF.